One and the same sample provided the 28 T cell receptor beta chains below, sequenced in a study of cytomegalovirus exposure and HLA in healthy donors. 60 Vbeta and 13 Jbeta primers were used in PCR. Some clones are missing from TCRdb's copy, which holds only in-frame ones; the method was immunoSEQ multiplex PCR. Of 100,000 to 150,000 clones in the sample, approximately 80% were seen once. The sample comprised PBMCs. The source of these receptors is a female donor in good health and CMV-seronegative.

This clone was picked up one time. The chain combines TRBV11-2 with TRBJ1-3, with D hard to call. Per germline, CDR1 SGHAT and CDR2 FQNNGV. The CDR3 spans 14 residues. Trimming pared 4 bases from V and 1 base from J, leaving 8 bases between. The CDR3 is CASSSTGSGNTIYF. DNA for the CDR3: TGTGCCAGCAGCTCGACGGGGTCTGGAAACACCATATATTTT.

This rearrangement joins TRBV29-1 to TRBJ2-6; tentatively, D is TRBD1 (6 bases). Germline CDR1 is SQVTM and CDR2 is ANQGSEA. This CDR3 is 13 amino acids long. V lost 5 bases and J 4 bases, leaving 9 bases between the germline ends. CDR3: CSVTGQGANVLTF. Written as DNA, the CDR3 is TGCAGCGTTACAGGACAGGGGGCCAACGTCCTGACTTTC.

In its sample, this clone was seen a few times. Distinct nucleotide sequences in the sample also encode this CDR3. The rearrangement uses TRBV2 and TRBJ2-7; possible D gene TRBD2, 5 bases. The germline gives CDR1 SNHLY, CDR2 FYNNEI. V was trimmed by 3 bases and J by 0 bases, leaving 9 bases between them. The CDR3 has 14 amino acids. The CDR3 DNA is TGTGCCAGCAGTGAGCCCCGGGGCTCCTACGAGCAGTACTTC. Encoded protein: CASSEPRGSYEQYF.

In this sample, this clone turned up a few times. The V call is TRBV2, the J call TRBJ1-4; the D is unclear. The V and J ends lost 4 bases and 8 bases respectively, with 17 bases between them. CDR3 length: 15 residues. CDR1 SNHLY and CDR2 FYNNEI come from the germline V gene. Here the CDR3 DNA reads TGTGCCAGCAGTGCTCTGTCCAGCGGGAGCGAAAAACTGTTTTTT. This encodes CASSALSSGSEKLFF.

The chain has TRBV6-4 and TRBJ2-1; D is ambiguous. The germline V gene encodes CDR1 MRHNA and CDR2 SNTAGT. V was shortened by 4 bases and J by 1 base, with 14 bases between the two germline ends. This CDR3 spans 16 amino acids. The CDR3 reads CASSVFFMESYNEQFF. The CDR3 coding sequence is TGTGCCAGCAGTGTTTTCTTTATGGAGTCCTACAATGAGCAGTTCTTC.

The chain has TRBV7-8 and TRBJ2-1; the D gene is possibly TRBD2 (7 bases). With 2 bases removed from V and 2 bases from J, the gap between germline ends came to 10 bases. Germline assignment: CDR1 SGHVS and CDR2 FQNEAQ. CDR3 length equals 15 residues. The CDR3 spells CASSLQGRAYNEQFF. The CDR3 nucleotides read TGTGCCAGCAGCTTACAGGGGAGGGCCTACAATGAGCAGTTCTTC.

The chain links TRBV4-3 to TRBJ2-6; D is perhaps TRBD1 (6 bases). Germline V gives CDR1 LGHNA, CDR2 YSLEER. There are 16 residues in the CDR3. Deletions cut 2 bases from V and 5 bases from J, with 13 bases between. The CDR3 protein is CASSQFAGVRANVLTF. CDR3 in DNA: TGCGCCAGCAGCCAATTCGCAGGGGTTAGGGCCAACGTCCTGACTTTC.

The chain joins TRBV7-9 to TRBJ2-7; D gene ambiguous. Looked up from germline, CDR1 is SEHNR and CDR2 is FQNEAQ (reference sequence). This CDR3 has 12 residues. The CDR3 reads CSGSLDNSPQYF. The CDR3 coding sequence is TGTTCCGGCAGCTTAGATAACAGTCCTCAGTACTTC.

The chain links TRBV18 to TRBJ1-5; D gene ambiguous. V lost 3 bases and J lost 6, with 15 bases in between. CDR3 size: 15 residues. The V gene's germline CDR1 is KGHSH and CDR2 LQKENI. The CDR3 DNA reads TGTGCCAGCTCACCTGGCCGGGCGGAGGGTCAGCCCCAGCATTTT. Translating it yields CASSPGRAEGQPQHF.

This chain links TRBV28 with TRBJ2-3; 9 nucleotides match TRBD1. Trimming cost V 5 bases and J 0 bases; bases outside gene matches: 9. Germline values: CDR1 MDHEN, CDR2 SYDVKM. The CDR3 is 17 residues long. The CDR3 spells CASSGTGRRLSTDTQYF. The CDR3 region has the DNA TGTGCCAGCAGTGGGACAGGGCGCCGATTAAGCACAGATACGCAGTATTTT.

The rearrangement links TRBV11-2 to TRBJ2-7; D is perhaps TRBD1 (5 bases). V lost 3 bases and J lost 3, with 21 bases in between. There are 17 residues in the CDR3. Germline V lookup: CDR1 SGHAT, CDR2 FQNNGV. CDR3: CASSLGPVASLIYEQYF. CDR3 nucleotide sequence: TGTGCCAGCAGCTTGGGGCCAGTTGCCTCTCTAATCTACGAGCAGTACTTC.

The chain combines TRBV11-3 with TRBJ1-1; 7 bases align to TRBD1. The CDR3 spans 14 residues. CDR1 SGHNT and CDR2 YENEEA come from the germline V gene. Trimming removed 4 bases from V and 2 bases from J; junction bases left unmatched: 4. The CDR3 reads CASSSQGGNTEAFF. CDR3 nucleotides: TGTGCCAGCAGCTCCCAGGGGGGTAACACTGAAGCTTTCTTT.

This chain uses TRBV7-6 with TRBJ2-2; D uncertain. The CDR3 loop spans 12 amino acids. Trimming removed 2 bases at V and 7 bases at J, with 5 bases between. The germline V gene encodes CDR1 SGHVS and CDR2 FNYEAQ. CDR3 coding DNA: TGTGCCAGCAGCTTACGGAGCGGGGAGCTGTTTTTT. Translating it yields CASSLRSGELFF.

CDR3 loop: CASSSPGPGNTIYF. DNA of the CDR3: TGTGCCAGCAGCTCACCAGGCCCGGGAAACACCATATATTTT. V gene TRBV5-4 combines with J gene TRBJ1-3; D is ambiguous. V was shortened by 3 bases and J by 4 bases, with 11 bases between the two germline ends. The CDR3 contains 14 residues. Germline-derived CDR1 and CDR2 are SGHNT and YYREEE (reference sequence).

The chain is built from TRBV30 and TRBJ1-5, with D possibly being TRBD1 (5 bases). CDR1 and CDR2 from the germline V gene are GTSNPN and SVGIG (reference sequence). This CDR3 comprises 16 residues. Trimming left V 3 bases short and J 0 bases short, with 15 bases between. CDR3 sequence reads: CAWSPQGPLSNQPQHF. The CDR3 DNA reads TGTGCCTGGAGCCCTCAGGGTCCCCTTAGCAATCAGCCCCAGCATTTT. Looking up the rest from reference TRBV30 and TRBJ1-5 gives the full variable domain: SQTIHQWPATLVQPVGSPLSLECTVEGTSNPNLYWYRQAAGRGLQLLFYSVGIGQISSEVPQNLSASRPQDRQFILSSKKLLLSDSGFYLCAWSPQGPLSNQPQHFGDGTRLSIL.

This rearrangement joins TRBV5-1 to TRBJ1-1, with D possibly matching TRBD1 (5 bases). The CDR3 has 15 residues. Germline CDR1 and CDR2: SGHRS and YFSETQ. Trimming took off 4 bases at V and 4 bases at J, with 17 bases between the two ends. In nucleotides, the CDR3 is TGCGCCAGCAGCCGATCGACGGGACTCGGCACTGAAGCTTTCTTT. Translated, it gives CASSRSTGLGTEAFF.

The rearrangement joins TRBV27 to TRBJ2-7; D gene unclear. Germline lookup yields CDR1 MNHEY and CDR2 SMNVEV (reference sequence). Trimming took 1 base from V and 1 from J, leaving 11 bases between them. The CDR3 has 15 amino acids. CDR3 nucleotide sequence: TGTGCCAGCAGTTTATTTGCCAGGTCTTCCTACGAGCAGTACTTC. This gives the protein CASSLFARSSYEQYF.

V and J are TRBV19 and TRBJ2-6, with 8 bases lining up with TRBD1. This CDR3 is 16 amino acids long. Germline CDR1 is LNHDA and CDR2 is SQIVND (reference sequence). Trimming cost V 5 bases and J 2 bases; bases outside gene matches: 5. In DNA form, the CDR3 reads TGTGCCAGTAGTTGGACAGGGAGCCCTGGGGCCAACGTCCTGACTTTC. This codes for CASSWTGSPGANVLTF.

The J gene is TRBJ2-5, the V gene TRBV7-3, with TRBD1 identical over 7 bases. The germline CDR1 and CDR2 sequences are SGHTA and FQGTGA. Trimming cost V 0 bases and J 2 bases; bases outside gene matches: 6. CDR3 length: 16 residues. CDR3 DNA: TGTGCCAGCAGCTTAACCCTTCAGACAGGGCAAGAGACCCAGTACTTC. Encoded protein: CASSLTLQTGQETQYF.

The chain uses TRBV5-1 and TRBJ1-2; 7 bases agree with TRBD1. The CDR3 is 13 amino acids. CDR1 and CDR2 from the germline V gene are SGHRS and YFSETQ. V lost 2 bases to trimming and J lost 8 bases; unmatched junction nucleotides: 6. The CDR3 spells CASSLRQGEGYTF. The CDR3 nucleotides read TGCGCCAGCAGCTTAAGACAGGGTGAAGGCTACACCTTC.

J is TRBJ2-3 and V is TRBV28, with D tentatively TRBD2 (5 bases). V lost 3 bases and J 1 base, leaving 17 bases between the germline ends. The CDR3 spans 17 residues. Germline loops: CDR1 MDHEN, CDR2 SYDVKM. The CDR3 coding sequence is TGTGCCAGCAGTTTGGCCGGAGTAGCGACGGGCACAGATACGCAGTATTTT. The encoded protein is CASSLAGVATGTDTQYF.

This clone came up once. The chain uses TRBV11-3 and TRBJ1-5; the D is unclear. The CDR3 has 16 amino acids. Germline CDR1 is SGHNT and CDR2 is YENEEA. With 0 bases removed from V and 5 bases from J, the gap between germline ends came to 14 bases. The CDR3 here is CASSLDSGDGDQPQHF. DNA of the CDR3: TGTGCCAGCAGCTTAGATTCAGGCGACGGGGATCAGCCCCAGCATTTT.

The V gene is TRBV7-9, the J gene TRBJ1-3; D not resolved. CDR1 and CDR2 (germline): SEHNR, FQNEAQ (reference sequence). The CDR3 has 15 amino acids. Trimming cost V 1 base and J 1 base, with 8 bases left between them. The CDR3 protein is CASSLGIASGNTIYF. The CDR3 nucleotides are TGTGCCAGCAGCTTAGGTATAGCGTCTGGAAACACCATATATTTT. The entire variable domain, with the rest obtained from reference TRBV7-9 and TRBJ1-3, is as follows: DTGVSQNPRHKITKRGQNVTFRCDPISEHNRLYWYRQTLGQGPEFLTYFQNEAQLEKSRLLSDRFSAERPKGSFSTLEIQRTEQGDSAMYLCASSLGIASGNTIYFGEGSWLTVV.

The chain has TRBV6-4 and TRBJ2-3, with TRBD1 identical over 7 bases. Trimming cost V 0 bases and J 0 bases; bases outside gene matches: 0. CDR3 length: 15 residues. CDR1 MRHNA and CDR2 SNTAGT come from the germline V gene. CDR3 sequence reads: CASSDSGQSTDTQYF. The CDR3 region has the DNA TGTGCCAGCAGTGACTCGGGACAGAGCACAGATACGCAGTATTTT.

The genes are TRBV7-2 and TRBJ2-1; 7 positions match TRBD2. This CDR3 spans 15 amino acids. The V and J ends lost 2 bases and 4 bases, in that order; junction bases with no gene match: 5. Germline CDR1 and CDR2: SGHTA and FQGNSA. CDR3 in amino acids: CASSLIAGFYNEQFF. The CDR3 DNA is TGTGCCAGCAGCTTAATAGCGGGCTTTTACAATGAGCAGTTCTTC.

The chain uses TRBV5-6 and TRBJ1-2; 7 bases are shared with TRBD1. Germline V CDR1 and CDR2: SGHDT, YYEEEE. Germline trimming cut 0 bases from V and 6 bases from J; bases unmatched to any gene: 2. The CDR3 contains 13 residues. CDR3 in amino acids: CASSLGQGHGYTF. For the CDR3, the DNA is TGTGCCAGCAGCTTGGGACAGGGACATGGCTACACCTTC. Looking up the rest from reference TRBV5-6 and TRBJ1-2 gives the full variable domain: DAGVTQSPTHLIKTRGQQVTLRCSPKSGHDTVSWYQQALGQGPQFIFQYYEEEERQRGNFPDRFSGHQFPNYSSELNVNALLLGDSALYLCASSLGQGHGYTFGSGTRLTVV.

This clone appeared once. The chain joins TRBV2 to TRBJ2-1, with D unclear. The CDR3 spans 14 residues. From germline, CDR1 is SNHLY and CDR2 FYNNEI. Deletions cut 4 bases from V and 0 bases from J, with 7 bases between. The CDR3: CASSGSSSYNEQFF. As DNA, the CDR3 is TGTGCCAGCAGTGGCTCGAGCTCCTACAATGAGCAGTTCTTC.

V usage is TRBV5-1 and J usage is TRBJ1-1; TRBD1 matches at 7 bases. The J segment lost 5 bases and the V segment lost 4 bases, leaving 5 bases of the junction unmatched. CDR1 is SGHRS, CDR2 YFSETQ, per germline. CDR3 length: 13 residues. CDR3 DNA sequence: TGCGCCAGCAGCCTGGGACAGAGGACTGAAGCTTTCTTT. It encodes CASSLGQRTEAFF.